The 19 T cell receptor beta chains given below trace back to one sample, sequenced in a study of shared clonotypes between healthy human individuals. The table came from immunoSEQ multiplex PCR; TCRdb's copy has only in-frame clones and leaves some out. This table holds hundreds of thousands of clones, about 76% found once. Sequences were obtained from PBMCs. Source of these receptors: a woman between 40 and 50 years old in good health. Some clones in this sample may be carry-over from other donors' samples.

This rearrangement joins TRBV11-2 to TRBJ2-7, with 7 bases aligning to TRBD2. This CDR3 has 15 amino acids. The V gene end was trimmed by 6 bases and the J gene end by 0 bases; junction bases not matched to a gene: 8. Per germline, CDR1 SGHAT and CDR2 FQNNGV. CDR3 sequence (DNA): TGTGCCAGCAGAATAGCGGGCAGGAGCTCCTACGAGCAGTACTTC. Its protein is CASRIAGRSSYEQYF.

The genes are TRBV23-1 and TRBJ2-3, with D possibly matching TRBD1 (6 bases). TRBV23-1 has ORF status, its function being uncertain. The CDR3 is 19 residues long. The V end was cut by 5 bases, the J end by 6 bases, with 30 bases between. The CDR3 loop is CASSSENLQQGPGRDTQYF. For the CDR3, the DNA is TGCGCCAGCAGTAGCGAAAACCTCCAACAGGGTCCCGGACGGGATACGCAGTATTTT.

This clone occurred once. V is TRBV29-1 and J is TRBJ2-7; unclear D gene. Germline V lookup: CDR1 SQVTM, CDR2 ANQGSEA. The length of the CDR3 is 12 residues. V was cut by 2 bases and J by 1 base, with 6 bases left in between. The CDR3 DNA reads as TGCAGCGTTGAAATATCATCCTACGAGCAGTACTTC. This sequence encodes CSVEISSYEQYF.

The chain has TRBV2 and TRBJ2-3, with 8 bases lining up with TRBD2. This CDR3 has 16 residues. V trimming: 5 bases; J trimming: 3 bases; junction bases outside the gene matches: 10. From germline, CDR1 is SNHLY and CDR2 FYNNEI. CDR3 sequence (DNA): TGTGCCAGCAGTCCTGGGACTAGTTGGGAGACAGATACGCAGTATTTT. It encodes CASSPGTSWETDTQYF.

The V call is TRBV5-1, the J call TRBJ2-1; D remains ambiguous. V lost 0 bases and J lost 2, with 9 bases in between. This CDR3 contains 15 residues. Germline CDR1 reads SGHRS; CDR2 reads YFSETQ. The CDR3 DNA is TGCGCCAGCAGCTTGGGCAGTCATGCCTACAATGAGCAGTTCTTC. Translated, it gives CASSLGSHAYNEQFF.

V usage is TRBV18 and J usage is TRBJ1-1, with TRBD1 matching over 8 bases. The CDR3 is 14 amino acids. The germline gives CDR1 KGHSH, CDR2 LQKENI. Germline trimming cut 5 bases from V and 5 bases from J; bases unmatched to any gene: 7. The CDR3 is CASSSQGAETEAFF. The CDR3 nucleotides are TGTGCCAGCTCATCGCAGGGGGCGGAGACTGAAGCTTTCTTT.

The chain carries TRBV10-3 and TRBJ1-5, with D possibly matching TRBD1 (6 bases). The CDR3 is 14 amino acids. V lost 6 bases and J 1 base, leaving 10 bases between the germline ends. The germline V gene has CDR1 ENHRY and CDR2 SYGVKD. CDR3 coding DNA: TGTGCCATCAGCAAACAGGGAAGCAATCAGCCCCAGCATTTT. Its translation is CAISKQGSNQPQHF.

This clone was seen repeatedly, ten times or more. V gene TRBV10-1 combines with J gene TRBJ2-1; 7 bases are shared with TRBD2. Looked up from germline, CDR1 is WNHNN and CDR2 is SYGVQD (reference sequence). The CDR3 has 16 residues. Trimming took 2 bases from V and 6 from J; bases not matched to a gene: 10. In nucleotides, the CDR3 is TGCGCCAGCAGTGAGAAGGGCGGGAGCGGGTCCAATGAGCAGTTCTTC. This encodes CASSEKGGSGSNEQFF.

The rearrangement joins TRBV30 to TRBJ2-7, with 7 bases that match TRBD2. This CDR3 has 13 residues. The V and J ends lost 2 bases and 2 bases, in that order; junction bases with no gene match: 3. CDR1 and CDR2 from the germline V gene are GTSNPN and SVGIG (reference sequence). The CDR3 spells CAWSYGTTYEQYF. The DNA of the CDR3 is TGTGCCTGGAGTTACGGGACTACCTACGAGCAGTACTTC.

V usage is TRBV7-1 and J usage is TRBJ2-2; a possible D gene is TRBD1 (5 bases). TRBV7-1 is placed among ORFs of uncertain function. Trimming stripped 5 bases from V and 6 bases from J, with 16 bases between. This CDR3 region has 15 residues. CDR3 in DNA: TGTGCCAGCAGCCCCAGGGTGGGCGGCGCCGGGGAGCTGTTTTTT. Amino acids: CASSPRVGGAGELFF.

In its sample, this clone was seen a few times. The V call is TRBV7-9, the J call TRBJ2-7, with D perhaps given as TRBD1 or TRBD2 (6 bases each). Germline V gene lookup returns CDR1 SEHNR and CDR2 FQNEAQ (reference sequence). Trimming pared 3 bases from V and 6 bases from J, leaving 21 bases between. The CDR3 consists of 16 residues. The CDR3 is CASSFLDNSGGSEQYF. The CDR3 bases are TGTGCCAGCAGCTTCTTAGACAACTCCGGGGGCAGCGAGCAGTACTTC.

The chain recombines TRBV5-1 with TRBJ2-7, with 14 bases lining up with TRBD2. The CDR3 is 18 residues long. Per the germline V gene, CDR1 is SGHRS and CDR2 is YFSETQ. With 0 bases clipped from V and 0 bases from J, the junction kept 5 bases outside the gene matches. The CDR3 coding sequence is TGCGCCAGCAGCTTGGGGACTAGCGGGAGGCACAGCTCCTACGAGCAGTACTTC. The encoded protein is CASSLGTSGRHSSYEQYF.

In this sample, this clone turned up once. Other DNA variants within this sample encode the same CDR3. The chain is built from TRBV18 and TRBJ2-7; D is perhaps TRBD2 (6 bases). This CDR3 has 13 amino acids. Between the trimmed V and J ends, which lost 0 bases and 3 bases, there was a span of 6 bases. CDR1 and CDR2 (germline): KGHSH, LQKENI. For the CDR3, the DNA is TGTGCCAGCTCACCACCGGGAGGCTACGAGCAGTACTTC. It yields the protein CASSPPGGYEQYF.

The chain joins TRBV10-3 to TRBJ2-7; 11 bases are shared with TRBD1. The junction had 6 bases not matched to a gene; V was cut back by 6 bases and J by 5 bases. CDR3 length equals 14 residues. Germline assignment: CDR1 ENHRY and CDR2 SYGVKD. DNA of the CDR3: TGTGCCATCAGGGGGACAGGGGGGATGCACGAGCAGTACTTC. Its protein product is CAIRGTGGMHEQYF.

There are a few counts of this clone. This chain joins TRBV7-9 and TRBJ1-1, with 8 nucleotides matching TRBD1. This CDR3 has 13 amino acids. Germline V gives CDR1 SEHNR, CDR2 FQNEAQ (reference sequence). The ends lost 5 bases at V and 3 bases at J; junction bases unmatched: 2. CDR3 sequence: CASSGQGDTEAFF. CDR3 DNA: TGTGCCAGCAGCGGACAGGGAGACACTGAAGCTTTCTTT.

The chain employs TRBV7-9 and TRBJ1-4; 11 bases are shared with TRBD1. Germline V lookup: CDR1 SEHNR, CDR2 FQNEAQ (reference sequence). This CDR3 is 14 amino acids long. After removal of 5 bases from V and 7 bases from J, the junction contained 3 bases not matched to a gene. The CDR3 coding sequence is TGTGCCAGCAGCGAGGGACAGGGGGGTGAAAAACTGTTTTTT. This encodes CASSEGQGGEKLFF.

V gene TRBV11-2 combines with J gene TRBJ2-3; 9 positions match TRBD2. J lost 3 bases, V lost 2 bases, and 12 bases had no gene match. Looked up from germline, CDR1 is SGHAT and CDR2 is FQNNGV. This CDR3 comprises 18 residues. The CDR3 bases are TGTGCCAGCAGCTTATCCCCCCCGGGACTAGCTAGAACAGATACGCAGTATTTT. Its protein product is CASSLSPPGLARTDTQYF. Combining the CDR3 with reference TRBV11-2 and TRBJ2-3 gives the whole variable domain EAGVAQSPRYKIIEKRQSVAFWCNPISGHATLYWYQQILGQGPKLLIQFQNNGVVDDSQLPKDRFSAERLKGVDSTLKIQPAKLEDSAVYLCASSLSPPGLARTDTQYFGPGTRLTVL.

This rearrangement joins TRBV10-3 to TRBJ1-1; D may be TRBD1 (6 bases). The CDR3 has 14 residues. Trimming shortened V by 4 bases and J by 6 bases, and 15 bases separated the two germline ends. Germline CDR1 reads ENHRY; CDR2 reads SYGVKD. The CDR3 spells CAISVGGAQAEAFF. The CDR3 DNA is TGTGCCATCAGTGTAGGGGGGGCTCAGGCTGAAGCTTTCTTT.

J is TRBJ1-1 and V is TRBV28, with TRBD1 identical over 7 bases. This CDR3 is built from 15 residues. Germline V gives CDR1 MDHEN, CDR2 SYDVKM. V shed 5 bases and J 1 base; nucleotides not matched to a gene: 7. This CDR3 is CASSLHRGRNTEAFF. The CDR3 coding sequence is TGTGCCAGCAGTCTCCACAGGGGCCGGAACACTGAAGCTTTCTTT.